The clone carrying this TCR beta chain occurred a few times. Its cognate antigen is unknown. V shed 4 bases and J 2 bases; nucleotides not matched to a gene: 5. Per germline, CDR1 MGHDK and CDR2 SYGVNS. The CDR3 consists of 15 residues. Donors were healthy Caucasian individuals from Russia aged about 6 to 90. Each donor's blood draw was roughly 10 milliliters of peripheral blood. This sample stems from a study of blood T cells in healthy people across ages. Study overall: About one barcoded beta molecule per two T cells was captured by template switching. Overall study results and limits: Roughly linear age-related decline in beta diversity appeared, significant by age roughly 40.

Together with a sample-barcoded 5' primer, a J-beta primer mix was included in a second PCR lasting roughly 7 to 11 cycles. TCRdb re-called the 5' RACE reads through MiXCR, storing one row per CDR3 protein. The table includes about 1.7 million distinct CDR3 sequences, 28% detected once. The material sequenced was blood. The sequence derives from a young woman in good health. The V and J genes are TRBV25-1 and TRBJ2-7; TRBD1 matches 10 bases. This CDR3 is CASSGAGTGAYEQYF. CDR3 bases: TGTGCCAGCAGTGGGGCCGGGACAGGGGCCTACGAGCAGTACTTC.